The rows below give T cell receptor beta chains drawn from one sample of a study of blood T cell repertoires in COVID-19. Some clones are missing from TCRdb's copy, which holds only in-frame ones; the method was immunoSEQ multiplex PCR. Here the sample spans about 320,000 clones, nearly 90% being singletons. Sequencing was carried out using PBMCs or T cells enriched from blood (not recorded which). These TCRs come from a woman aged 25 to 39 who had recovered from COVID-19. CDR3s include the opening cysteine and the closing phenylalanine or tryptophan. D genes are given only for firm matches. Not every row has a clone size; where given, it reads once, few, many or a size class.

cdr3_aa: CASSVHPGTFYTGELFF
cdr3_nt: TGTGCCAGCAGCGTCCATCCCGGGACTTTCTACACCGGGGAGCTGTTTTTT
d_call: NA
v_call: TRBV7-2
j_call: TRBJ2-2
clone_size: NA
cdr3_length: 17

cdr3_aa: CASSFQGAYGYTF
cdr3_nt: TGTGCCAGCAGTTTTCAGGGGGCCTATGGCTACACCTTC
d_call: TRBD1
v_call: TRBV27
j_call: TRBJ1-2
clone_size: once
cdr3_length: 13

cdr3_aa: CSVQQGDGYTF
cdr3_nt: TGCAGCGTTCAACAGGGGGACGGCTACACCTTC
d_call: TRBD1
v_call: TRBV29-1
j_call: TRBJ1-2
clone_size: NA
cdr3_length: 11

cdr3_aa: CASSFEILWSEDRGPETQYF
cdr3_nt: TGTGCCAGCAGCTTTGAAATACTTTGGTCCGAGGACAGGGGGCCCGAGACCCAGTACTTC
d_call: NA
v_call: TRBV12-1
j_call: TRBJ2-5
clone_size: NA
cdr3_length: 20

cdr3_aa: CASSQDAGYGYTF
cdr3_nt: TGCGCCAGCAGCCAAGACGCCGGGTATGGCTACACCTTC
d_call: NA
v_call: TRBV4-3
j_call: TRBJ1-2
clone_size: NA
cdr3_length: 13

cdr3_aa: CASSQGSGLEGNEQFF
cdr3_nt: TGCGCCAGCAGCCAAGGTAGTGGACTTGAAGGCAATGAGCAGTTCTTC
d_call: NA
v_call: TRBV4-1
j_call: TRBJ2-1
clone_size: NA
cdr3_length: 16

cdr3_aa: CASSQDGRTRYNSPLHF
cdr3_nt: TGTGCCAGCAGCCAAGATGGGCGCACACGCTATAATTCACCCCTCCACTTT
d_call: NA
v_call: TRBV4-2
j_call: TRBJ1-6
clone_size: NA
cdr3_length: 17

cdr3_aa: CASRRGQGRDEQFF
cdr3_nt: TGTGCCAGCAGACGGGGACAGGGGAGGGATGAGCAGTTCTTC
d_call: TRBD1
v_call: TRBV2
j_call: TRBJ2-1
clone_size: NA
cdr3_length: 14

cdr3_aa: CASSLAGQSKAFF
cdr3_nt: TGCGCCAGCAGCTTGGCCGGACAGAGTAAAGCTTTCTTT
d_call: NA
v_call: TRBV5-1
j_call: TRBJ1-1
clone_size: NA
cdr3_length: 13

cdr3_aa: CASSLGQGAAGELFF
cdr3_nt: TGTGCCAGCAGCTTAGGTCAGGGGGCTGCCGGGGAGCTGTTTTTT
d_call: TRBD1
v_call: TRBV13
j_call: TRBJ2-2
clone_size: NA
cdr3_length: 15

cdr3_aa: CASSLGGRTVYSNQPQHF
cdr3_nt: TGTGCCAGCAGCTTAGGGGGCAGGACGGTATATAGCAATCAGCCCCAGCATTTT
d_call: NA
v_call: TRBV7-8
j_call: TRBJ1-5
clone_size: NA
cdr3_length: 18

cdr3_aa: CASSLGQTPGTDTQYF
cdr3_nt: TGTGCCAGCAGTTTAGGACAAACCCCAGGCACAGATACGCAGTATTTT
d_call: NA
v_call: TRBV27
j_call: TRBJ2-3
clone_size: once
cdr3_length: 16

cdr3_aa: CASSLGSMRGGATAYGYTF
cdr3_nt: TGTGCCAGCAGCTTAGGCTCCATGCGTGGGGGCGCTACCGCCTATGGCTACACCTTC
d_call: NA
v_call: TRBV13
j_call: TRBJ1-2
clone_size: NA
cdr3_length: 19

cdr3_aa: CASSLGQGPNQPQHF
cdr3_nt: TGTGCCAGCAGCTTAGGACAGGGACCAAATCAGCCCCAGCATTTT
d_call: TRBD1
v_call: TRBV11-2
j_call: TRBJ1-5
clone_size: NA
cdr3_length: 15

cdr3_aa: CASSLRDREIGELFF
cdr3_nt: TGTGCCAGCAGCCTCCGGGACAGGGAAATCGGGGAGCTGTTTTTT
d_call: TRBD1
v_call: TRBV7-9
j_call: TRBJ2-2
clone_size: NA
cdr3_length: 15

cdr3_aa: CASSLSRQFGYTF
cdr3_nt: TGTGCCAGCAGCTTGTCCCGACAGTTTGGCTACACCTTC
d_call: NA
v_call: TRBV7-2
j_call: TRBJ1-2
clone_size: NA
cdr3_length: 13

cdr3_aa: CASSERTGGFSPLHF
cdr3_nt: TGTGCCAGCAGTGAGAGGACAGGGGGCTTTTCACCCCTCCACTTT
d_call: TRBD1
v_call: TRBV6-1
j_call: TRBJ1-6
clone_size: NA
cdr3_length: 15

cdr3_aa: CASRGLGPAEQYF
cdr3_nt: TGTGCCAGCAGGGGGCTAGGCCCCGCCGAGCAGTACTTC
d_call: NA
v_call: TRBV12-3/TRBV12-4
j_call: TRBJ2-7
clone_size: NA
cdr3_length: 13

cdr3_aa: CASSHAFSGNTIYF
cdr3_nt: TGTGCCAGCAGTCATGCGTTCTCTGGAAACACCATATATTTT
d_call: NA
v_call: TRBV5-4
j_call: TRBJ1-3
clone_size: NA
cdr3_length: 14

cdr3_aa: CASSQAGSYEQYF
cdr3_nt: TGCGCCAGCAGCCAAGCGGGAAGCTACGAGCAGTACTTC
d_call: NA
v_call: TRBV4-1
j_call: TRBJ2-7
clone_size: NA
cdr3_length: 13

cdr3_aa: CATSLDNEQFF
cdr3_nt: TGTGCCACCAGTTTAGACAATGAGCAGTTCTTC
d_call: NA
v_call: TRBV24-1
j_call: TRBJ2-1
clone_size: NA
cdr3_length: 11

cdr3_aa: CASSLDSRTEAFF
cdr3_nt: TGTGCCAGCAGCTTAGACAGTCGCACTGAAGCTTTCTTT
d_call: NA
v_call: TRBV7-3
j_call: TRBJ1-1
clone_size: NA
cdr3_length: 13

cdr3_aa: CASSQGTGRFF
cdr3_nt: TGTGCCAGCAGCCAAGGGACAGGGCGTTTCTTC
d_call: TRBD1
v_call: TRBV3-1/TRBV3-2
j_call: TRBJ2-1
clone_size: NA
cdr3_length: 11

cdr3_aa: CASSPVGGYNEQFF
cdr3_nt: TGTGCCAGCTCACCGGTGGGGGGCTACAATGAGCAGTTCTTC
d_call: NA
v_call: TRBV18
j_call: TRBJ2-1
clone_size: NA
cdr3_length: 14

cdr3_aa: CASSPLGGARTEAFF
cdr3_nt: TGTGCCAGCAGTCCTCTCGGGGGGGCGAGGACTGAAGCTTTCTTT
d_call: NA
v_call: TRBV27
j_call: TRBJ1-1
clone_size: NA
cdr3_length: 15

cdr3_aa: CASSLGRAYEQYF
cdr3_nt: TGCGCCAGCAGCTTGGGGAGGGCCTACGAGCAGTACTTC
d_call: NA
v_call: TRBV5-1
j_call: TRBJ2-7
clone_size: NA
cdr3_length: 13

cdr3_aa: CASKDRANTEAFF
cdr3_nt: TGTGCCAGCAAAGACAGGGCGAACACTGAAGCTTTCTTT
d_call: TRBD1
v_call: TRBV2
j_call: TRBJ1-1
clone_size: NA
cdr3_length: 13

cdr3_aa: CASSRTAANTGELFF
cdr3_nt: TGTGCCAGCAGCCGGACAGCCGCGAACACCGGGGAGCTGTTTTTT
d_call: NA
v_call: TRBV11-2
j_call: TRBJ2-2
clone_size: NA
cdr3_length: 15

cdr3_aa: CASSWAGRANYGYTF
cdr3_nt: TGTGCCAGTAGTTGGGCAGGCCGAGCTAACTATGGCTACACCTTC
d_call: NA
v_call: TRBV19
j_call: TRBJ1-2
clone_size: NA
cdr3_length: 15

cdr3_aa: CASSLAGSNEKLFF
cdr3_nt: TGCGCCAGCAGCTTGGCAGGGTCTAATGAAAAACTGTTTTTT
d_call: NA
v_call: TRBV5-1
j_call: TRBJ1-4
clone_size: NA
cdr3_length: 14

cdr3_aa: CASRRTSGGNEQFF
cdr3_nt: TGTGCCAGCAGACGGACTAGCGGGGGTAATGAGCAGTTCTTC
d_call: TRBD2
v_call: TRBV28
j_call: TRBJ2-1
clone_size: once
cdr3_length: 14

cdr3_aa: CASSQGAPANYGYTF
cdr3_nt: TGCGCCAGCAGCCAAGGGGCCCCAGCTAACTATGGCTACACCTTC
d_call: NA
v_call: TRBV4-1
j_call: TRBJ1-2
clone_size: NA
cdr3_length: 15

cdr3_aa: CASSVNKAQGLYGYTF
cdr3_nt: TGTGCCAGCAGCGTAAACAAGGCACAGGGCCTCTATGGCTACACCTTC
d_call: NA
v_call: TRBV9
j_call: TRBJ1-2
clone_size: NA
cdr3_length: 16

cdr3_aa: CASSLGTSGGRQDTQYF
cdr3_nt: TGCGCCAGCAGCTTGGGGACTAGCGGGGGTCGACAAGATACGCAGTATTTT
d_call: TRBD2
v_call: TRBV5-1
j_call: TRBJ2-3
clone_size: NA
cdr3_length: 17

cdr3_aa: CASSVNRGYNQPQHF
cdr3_nt: TGTGCCAGCAGTGTAAACAGGGGTTATAATCAGCCCCAGCATTTT
d_call: TRBD1
v_call: TRBV2
j_call: TRBJ1-5
clone_size: NA
cdr3_length: 15

cdr3_aa: CASISKFSPGLNTEAFF
cdr3_nt: TGTGCCAGCATCTCGAAATTCTCGCCAGGGCTGAACACTGAAGCTTTCTTT
d_call: NA
v_call: TRBV2
j_call: TRBJ1-1
clone_size: NA
cdr3_length: 17

cdr3_aa: CASSREATGMETQYF
cdr3_nt: TGTGCCAGCAGCCGGGAAGCGACAGGGATGGAGACCCAGTACTTC
d_call: TRBD1
v_call: TRBV5-4
j_call: TRBJ2-5
clone_size: NA
cdr3_length: 15

cdr3_aa: CASSQDVGRGGQETQYF
cdr3_nt: TGTGCCAGCAGCCAAGATGTTGGGCGGGGGGGGCAAGAGACCCAGTACTTC
d_call: TRBD2
v_call: TRBV4-2
j_call: TRBJ2-5
clone_size: NA
cdr3_length: 17

cdr3_aa: CASSAPGTGNTIYF
cdr3_nt: TGTGCCAGCAGTGCACCAGGGACTGGAAACACCATATATTTT
d_call: NA
v_call: TRBV25-1
j_call: TRBJ1-3
clone_size: NA
cdr3_length: 14

cdr3_aa: CASSGSGGRYSPLHF
cdr3_nt: TGTGCCAGCAGCGGCTCGGGCGGGAGGTATTCACCCCTCCACTTT
d_call: NA
v_call: TRBV27
j_call: TRBJ1-6
clone_size: NA
cdr3_length: 15

cdr3_aa: CAISESRTGDQPQHF
cdr3_nt: TGTGCCATCAGTGAGTCCCGGACAGGGGATCAGCCCCAGCATTTT
d_call: TRBD1
v_call: TRBV10-3
j_call: TRBJ1-5
clone_size: NA
cdr3_length: 15

cdr3_aa: CASSYTHGGGETQYF
cdr3_nt: TGTGCCAGCAGTTATACCCACGGGGGAGGGGAGACCCAGTACTTC
d_call: TRBD2
v_call: TRBV6-5
j_call: TRBJ2-5
clone_size: NA
cdr3_length: 15